Each of the 16 T cell receptor beta chains below was sequenced from the same sample in a study of blood T cell repertoires in COVID-19. Using immunoSEQ multiplex PCR, the repertoire was profiled, and TCRdb retains in-frame clones only, with some absent. The repertoire holds over 200,000 clones, with about 90% as singletons. The source material was PBMCs or T cells enriched from blood (not recorded which). The source of these receptors is a man aged 25 to 40 who had recovered from COVID-19.

The chain has TRBV14 and TRBJ2-7; a possible D gene is TRBD2 (7 bases). CDR1 SGHDN and CDR2 FVKESK come from the germline V gene. The CDR3 length is 15 residues. The ends were cut back, 6 bases at V and 4 bases at J, with 19 bases in the middle. The CDR3, as DNA: TGTGCCAGCAGTAAGGGGGGGGCCGTGCCTTACGAGCAGTACTTC. Encoded protein: CASSKGGAVPYEQYF.

The J gene is TRBJ2-1, the V gene TRBV18; 7 positions agree with TRBD2. The CDR3 spans 16 residues. Germline V CDR1 and CDR2: KGHSH, LQKENI. Germline trimming cut 3 bases from V and 6 bases from J; bases unmatched to any gene: 11. CDR3 residues: CASSPALAGVSNEQFF. The CDR3 DNA reads as TGTGCCAGCTCACCGGCCTTGGCGGGAGTTAGCAATGAGCAGTTCTTC. Supplemented by reference TRBV18 and TRBJ2-1, the full variable domain reads NAGVMQNPRHLVRRRGQEARLRCSPMKGHSHVYWYRQLPEEGLKFMVYLQKENIIDESGMPKERFSAEFPKEGPSILRIQQVVRGDSAAYFCASSPALAGVSNEQFFGPGTRLTVL.

The V and J genes are TRBV6-5 and TRBJ1-2, with D possibly TRBD1 on 5 matching bases. V gave up 2 bases and J gave up 8 bases, with 18 bases separating them. CDR1 is MNHEY and CDR2 is SVGAGI in the germline V gene. The CDR3 runs 15 residues. The CDR3 DNA is TGTGCCAGCAGTTACGAGCCAGGGTCCCCCTCGGGCTACACCTTC. Its protein is CASSYEPGSPSGYTF.

The V call is TRBV3-1 (or the pseudogene TRBV3-2), the J call TRBJ1-3; D unresolved. Between the trimmed V and J ends, which lost 8 bases and 4 bases, there was a span of 12 bases. Germline CDR1 LGHDT, CDR2 YNNKEL (reference sequence). CDR3 length: 13 residues. In DNA, the CDR3 is TGTGCCAGCGCACAACGGGGAGGAAACACCATATATTTT. It yields the protein CASAQRGGNTIYF.

The CDR3 here is CASSPGGGGEREQYF. The CDR3 DNA sequence: TGTGCCAGCAGCCCAGGGGGCGGGGGGGAGCGCGAGCAGTACTTC. This rearrangement joins TRBV5-4 to TRBJ2-7, with a tentative D call TRBD2 (9 bases). The germline gives CDR1 SGHNT, CDR2 YYREEE (reference sequence). The CDR3 has 15 residues. Trimming pared 4 bases from V and 6 bases from J, leaving 20 bases between.

This chain connects TRBV30 to TRBJ1-6; a weak D match, TRBD1 (6 bases). Trimming pared 3 bases from V and 7 bases from J, leaving 13 bases between. The CDR3 spans 14 residues. Germline values: CDR1 GTSNPN, CDR2 SVGIG (reference sequence). The CDR3 loop is CAWSWGQGNSPLHF. CDR3 nucleotides: TGTGCCTGGAGCTGGGGACAAGGAAATTCACCCCTCCACTTT.

The CDR3, as DNA: TGTGCCAGCAGTGAAGCGTGGACACAATATGGCTACACCTTC. Translation: CASSEAWTQYGYTF. This chain connects TRBV6-1 to TRBJ1-2; D is possibly TRBD1 (5 bases). CDR3 length: 14 residues. The V and J ends lost 0 bases and 5 bases respectively, with 10 bases between them. Germline values: CDR1 MNHNS, CDR2 SASEGT.

The gene calls are TRBV25-1 and TRBJ2-7, with D possibly being TRBD1 (6 bases). The CDR3 extends over 14 amino acids. The V end lost 5 bases, the J end lost 4 bases, and 15 bases lay between the germline ends. Germline lookup yields CDR1 MGHDK and CDR2 SYGVNS. The DNA of the CDR3 is TGTGCCAGCAGTTTGACAGGAATGGAGTACGAGCAGTACTTC. Encoded protein: CASSLTGMEYEQYF.

V usage is TRBV2 and J usage is TRBJ1-2, with D hard to call. CDR3 length equals 13 residues. With 0 bases removed from V and 4 bases from J, the gap between germline ends came to 6 bases. CDR1 SNHLY and CDR2 FYNNEI come from the germline V gene. The CDR3 sequence is CASSEAGSYGYTF. CDR3 DNA sequence: TGTGCCAGCAGTGAAGCGGGGAGCTATGGCTACACCTTC.

V and J are TRBV28 and TRBJ1-1, with 10 bases matching TRBD1. Looked up from germline, CDR1 is MDHEN and CDR2 is SYDVKM. There are 16 residues in the CDR3. V lost 6 bases, J lost 2 bases, and 9 bases stayed unmatched. In DNA, the CDR3 is TGTGCCAGCAGCTGGCACCGGGACAGGGGTAACACTGAAGCTTTCTTT. Amino acids: CASSWHRDRGNTEAFF.

The gene calls are TRBV25-1 and TRBJ1-2; D gene unclear. The CDR3 has 15 amino acids. Germline values: CDR1 MGHDK, CDR2 SYGVNS. V was shortened by 1 base and J by 1 base, with 10 bases between the two germline ends. CDR3 region: CASSESNRVNYGYTF. The DNA of the CDR3 is TGTGCCAGCAGTGAATCGAACAGAGTTAACTATGGCTACACCTTC.

The chain combines TRBV5-1 with TRBJ1-1, with D perhaps matching TRBD1 (5 bases). Germline CDR1 is SGHRS and CDR2 is YFSETQ. V lost 6 bases and J 3 bases, leaving 6 bases between the germline ends. The CDR3 loop spans 11 amino acids. The CDR3 spells CASKGDTEAFF. The CDR3 nucleotides are TGCGCCAGCAAAGGGGACACTGAAGCTTTCTTT.

J is TRBJ1-1 and V is TRBV7-9; 7 bases fit TRBD1. Looked up from germline, CDR1 is SEHNR and CDR2 is FQNEAQ (reference sequence). J lost 1 base, V lost 1 base, and 3 bases had no gene match. This CDR3 region has 15 residues. CDR3 sequence (DNA): TGTGCCAGCAGCTTAGGTGACAGGGCGAACACTGAAGCTTTCTTT. It translates to CASSLGDRANTEAFF.

V usage is TRBV27 and J usage is TRBJ1-4; 10 bases are shared with TRBD1. This CDR3 is built from 15 residues. Germline V CDR1 and CDR2: MNHEY, SMNVEV (reference sequence). The junction had 6 bases not matched to a gene; V was cut back by 5 bases and J by 6 bases. CDR3: CASSTPGTGDEKLFF. CDR3 in DNA: TGTGCCAGCAGTACGCCCGGGACAGGGGATGAAAAACTGTTTTTT.

V is TRBV29-1 and J is TRBJ1-2, with a weak D call TRBD1 (5 bases). V shed 3 bases and J shed 1 base, with 12 bases lying between them. This CDR3 contains 14 residues. Germline V gene lookup returns CDR1 SQVTM and CDR2 ANQGSEA. In DNA form, the CDR3 reads TGCAGCGTTGAGGGCGGGGGTGATAACTATGGCTACACCTTC. Amino acid sequence: CSVEGGGDNYGYTF. Looking up the rest from reference TRBV29-1 and TRBJ1-2 gives the full variable domain: SAVISQKPSRDICQRGTSLTIQCQVDSQVTMMFWYRQQPGQSLTLIATANQGSEATYESGFVIDKFPISRPNLTFSTLTVSNMSPEDSSIYLCSVEGGGDNYGYTFGSGTRLTVV.

The chain joins TRBV28 to TRBJ1-2; 7 bases match TRBD1. Germline V lookup: CDR1 MDHEN, CDR2 SYDVKM. With V trimmed by 8 bases and J by 0 bases, 3 bases remained unmatched. The CDR3 is 13 amino acids. The CDR3 loop is CASGTVTNYGYTF. CDR3 nucleotide sequence: TGTGCCAGCGGGACAGTTACTAACTATGGCTACACCTTC.